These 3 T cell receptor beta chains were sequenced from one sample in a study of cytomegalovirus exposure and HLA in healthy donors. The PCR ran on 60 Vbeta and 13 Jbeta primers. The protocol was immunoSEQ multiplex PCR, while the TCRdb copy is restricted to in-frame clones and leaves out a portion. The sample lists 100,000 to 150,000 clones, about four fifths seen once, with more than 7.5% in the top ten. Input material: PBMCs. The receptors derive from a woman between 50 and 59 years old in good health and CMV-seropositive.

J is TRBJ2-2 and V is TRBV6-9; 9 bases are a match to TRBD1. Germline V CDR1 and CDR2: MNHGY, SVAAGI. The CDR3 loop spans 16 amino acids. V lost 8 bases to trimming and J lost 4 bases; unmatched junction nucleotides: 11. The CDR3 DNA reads TGTGCCAGCCCCAGGACGACAGGGGGTATCACCGGGGAGCTGTTTTTT. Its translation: CASPRTTGGITGELFF.

This chain's CDR3 is CASSQFGTSGGARNEQFF. The CDR3 nucleotides read TGCGCCAGCAGCCAATTCGGGACTAGCGGGGGGGCCCGGAATGAGCAGTTCTTC. The chain has TRBV4-3 and TRBJ2-1, with 16 bases matching TRBD2. V dropped 2 bases and J dropped 7; count of bases not matched to a gene: 8. The CDR3 is made up of 18 amino acids. The germline CDR1 and CDR2 sequences are LGHNA and YSLEER.

The CDR3 loop is CASSEFGQDNYGYTF. The CDR3 DNA is TGTGCCAGCAGTGAATTCGGACAGGACAACTATGGCTACACCTTC. V and J are TRBV2 and TRBJ1-2, with 7 bases identical to TRBD1. CDR1 is SNHLY and CDR2 is FYNNEI in the germline V gene. The CDR3 loop spans 15 amino acids. V gave up 2 bases and J gave up 2 bases; unmatched junction bases: 5.